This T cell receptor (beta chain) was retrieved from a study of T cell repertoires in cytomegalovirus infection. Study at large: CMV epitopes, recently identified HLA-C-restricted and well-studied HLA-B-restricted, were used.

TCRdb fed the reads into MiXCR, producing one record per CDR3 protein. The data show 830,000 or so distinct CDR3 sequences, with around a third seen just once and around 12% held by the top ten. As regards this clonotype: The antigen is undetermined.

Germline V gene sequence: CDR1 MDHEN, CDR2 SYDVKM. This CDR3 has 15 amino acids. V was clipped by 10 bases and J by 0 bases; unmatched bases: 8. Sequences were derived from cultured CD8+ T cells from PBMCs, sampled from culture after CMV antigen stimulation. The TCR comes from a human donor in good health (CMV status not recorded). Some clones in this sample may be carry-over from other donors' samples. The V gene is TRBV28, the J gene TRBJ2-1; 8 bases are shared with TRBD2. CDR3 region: CANQKRGSSYNEQFF. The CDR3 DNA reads TGTGCCAACCAGAAGCGGGGGAGCTCCTACAATGAGCAGTTCTTC.